These 5 T cell receptor beta chains came from one sample sequenced in a study of T-cell reconstitution after alpha-beta-depleted transplantation in children. TCRbeta library preparation incorporated unique molecular identifiers. TCRdb redid the calling of the PCR reads with MiXCR, one entry per CDR3 protein. The data contain about 220,000 distinct CDR3 sequences, about 15% of them singletons. The starting material was PBMCs, mostly from graft donor cells, obtained 360 days after TCRalphabeta/CD19-depleted stem cell transplant. All receptors come from a male patient aged 2 to 9 who had a stem cell transplant for acute lymphoblastic leukemia, so the T cells may come from the graft donor.

The chain uses TRBV12-3 or TRBV12-4 and TRBJ1-4; D gene unclear. Trimming cost V 7 bases and J 5 bases, with 11 bases left between them. The CDR3 contains 13 residues. CDR3 in DNA: TGTGCCAGCAAACCGCAGAACAATGAAAAACTGTTTTTT. Residues: CASKPQNNEKLFF.

V and J are TRBV12-3 or TRBV12-4 and TRBJ2-7, with D tentatively TRBD1 or TRBD2 (5 bases each). Trimming took off 5 bases at V and 2 bases at J, with 13 bases between the two ends. The CDR3 has 14 amino acids. The CDR3 region has the DNA TGTGCCAGCAGTATTTACCGGGACCCCTACGAGCAGTACTTC. Residues: CASSIYRDPYEQYF.

V gene TRBV12-3 or TRBV12-4 combines with J gene TRBJ2-1, with 14 bases aligning to TRBD2. V gave up 6 bases and J gave up 10 bases; unmatched junction bases: 2. The CDR3 totals 13 residues. This CDR3 reads CASRTSGGAEQFF. CDR3 sequence (DNA): TGTGCCAGCAGGACTAGCGGGGGGGCCGAGCAGTTCTTC.

This clonotype was recorded only once. The chain carries TRBV7-9 and TRBJ2-5; no definite D call. The CDR3 length is 14 residues. Germline V gene sequence: CDR1 SEHNR, CDR2 FQNEAQ (reference sequence). With 1 base removed from V and 1 base from J, the gap between germline ends came to 7 bases. CDR3 in DNA: TGTGCCAGCAGCTTAGTACAGCCCCAAGAGACCCAGTACTTC. This codes for CASSLVQPQETQYF.

The sample holds many counts of this clonotype. This sequence joins TRBV28 and TRBJ2-5; a weak D match, TRBD2 (6 bases). CDR1 and CDR2 (germline): MDHEN, SYDVKM. This CDR3 is built from 13 residues. Trimming shortened V by 5 bases and J by 1 base, and 8 bases separated the two germline ends. CDR3 residues: CASSPAGQETQYF. DNA for the CDR3: TGTGCCAGCAGTCCAGCGGGCCAAGAGACCCAGTACTTC.